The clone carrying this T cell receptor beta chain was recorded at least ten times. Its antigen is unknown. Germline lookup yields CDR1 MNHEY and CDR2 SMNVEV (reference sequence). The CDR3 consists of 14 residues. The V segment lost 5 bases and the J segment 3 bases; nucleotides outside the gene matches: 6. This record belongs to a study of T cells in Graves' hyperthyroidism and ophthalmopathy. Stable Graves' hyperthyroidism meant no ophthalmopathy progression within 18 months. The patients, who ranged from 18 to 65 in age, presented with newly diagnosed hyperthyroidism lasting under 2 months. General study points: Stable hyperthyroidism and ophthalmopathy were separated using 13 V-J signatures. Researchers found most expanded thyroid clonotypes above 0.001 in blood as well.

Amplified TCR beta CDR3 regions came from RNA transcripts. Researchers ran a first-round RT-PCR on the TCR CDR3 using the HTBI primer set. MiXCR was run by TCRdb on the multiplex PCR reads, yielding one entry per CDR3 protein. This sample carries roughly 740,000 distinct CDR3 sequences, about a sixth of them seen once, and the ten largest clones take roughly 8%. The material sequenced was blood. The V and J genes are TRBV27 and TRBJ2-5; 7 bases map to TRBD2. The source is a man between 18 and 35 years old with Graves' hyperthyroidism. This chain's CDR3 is CASSTFGREETQYF. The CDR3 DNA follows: TGTGCCAGCAGTACGTTTGGGAGGGAAGAGACCCAGTACTTC.